The 5 T cell receptor beta chains in this list originate from one sample, sequenced in a study of blood T cell repertoires in COVID-19. The data were produced by immunoSEQ multiplex PCR, yet TCRdb's version contains in-frame clones alone and is incomplete. This sample yields 110,000 or so clones, of which about 88% are seen a single time; around 8.4% belongs to the top ten. The sequenced material came from peripheral blood. These receptors were taken from a woman in her sixties or seventies who had recovered from COVID-19.

V gene TRBV11-3 combines with J gene TRBJ2-7; 12 bases map to TRBD2. Trimming at V came to 3 bases and at J to 2 bases, leaving 14 bases not matched to a gene. In germline, CDR1 is SGHNT, CDR2 YENEEA. This CDR3 has 19 amino acids. CDR3 in DNA: TGTGCCAGCAGCTTGACCTCGACTAGCGGGGGTATCCTCCCCTACGAGCAGTACTTC. The encoded protein is CASSLTSTSGGILPYEQYF.

This clone was seen a handful of times. V is TRBV20-1 and J is TRBJ2-3; weak D call: TRBD2 (6 bases). V lost 3 bases and J 7 bases, leaving 11 bases between the germline ends. CDR3 length: 12 residues. Germline values: CDR1 DFQATT, CDR2 SNEGSKA (reference sequence). CDR3: CSASIREYTQYF. In DNA form, the CDR3 reads TGCAGTGCTAGTATACGGGAGTATACGCAGTATTTT.

The chain employs TRBV9 and TRBJ2-7; D gene unclear. The CDR3 consists of 11 residues. Germline V gene lookup returns CDR1 SGDLS and CDR2 YYNGEE. Trimming left V 3 bases short and J 5 bases short, with 6 bases between. The DNA for the CDR3 is TGTGCCAGCAGCGCCCTTAACGAGCAGTACTTC. This translates into CASSALNEQYF.

The rearrangement links TRBV7-9 to TRBJ2-1; a weak D match, TRBD1 (6 bases). V gave up 1 base and J gave up 0 bases, with 7 bases separating them. The germline CDR1 and CDR2 sequences are SEHNR and FQNEAQ (reference sequence). The CDR3 spans 15 residues. The CDR3, as DNA: TGTGCCAGCAGCTTAGAGGACAGCTCCTACAATGAGCAGTTCTTC. This gives the protein CASSLEDSSYNEQFF.

This chain joins TRBV7-9 and TRBJ2-1; TRBD2 aligns across 7 bases. This CDR3 has 14 amino acids. Germline V gene data show CDR1 as SEHNR and CDR2 as FQNEAQ (reference sequence). With 8 bases clipped from V and 7 bases from J, the junction kept 11 bases outside the gene matches. In DNA, the CDR3 is TGTGCCAGCCTCTCAGGACTAGGCGATAATGAGCAGTTCTTC. This encodes CASLSGLGDNEQFF.